The clone carrying this TCR beta chain occurred many times. Its antigen is not identified. This sample was taken from a study of human T cells and chemical hapten exposure. About the research overall: Sensitization used 2% DPC on around 2 cm by around 2 cm upper inner arm skin. Findings of the study overall: The donor cohort had alopecia, so its immune response may not match that of healthy people. Once DPC sensitization occurred, TCRs above 1 in 1000 frequency showed no change.

Described time point: patch test 2, 6 weeks after DPC sensitization. The treatment denotes: therapeutic diphenylcyclopropenone sensitization with weekly scalp DPC. Non-pregnant alopecia patients aged 18 to 70, suitable for DPC therapy. TCRdb reprocessed the RACE reads via MiXCR and lists one record per CDR3 protein. Among roughly 94,000 distinct CDR3 sequences listed, 9% to 9.5% were seen once. Germline values: CDR1 SNHLY, CDR2 FYNNEI. The CDR3 covers 15 residues. V lost 5 bases, J lost 2 bases, and 13 bases lay in between. The rearrangement joins TRBV2 to TRBJ1-5; D is unresolved. Sequenced here: whole blood, sampled in connection with sensitization to the hapten diphenylcyclopropenone (DPC). This clonotype was obtained from a woman in her thirties or forties with alopecia areata. Some clones in this sample may be carry-over from other donors' samples. The CDR3 sequence: CASSYGEGGNQPQHF. The CDR3 nucleotides are TGTGCCAGCAGTTATGGGGAAGGCGGCAATCAGCCCCAGCATTTT.